The 18 T cell receptor beta chains listed next were all sequenced from one sample in a study of a mutant IDH1 vaccine in newly diagnosed glioma. The sample's time point: baseline, week 1 (first vaccination visit). Treatment reported: pre-vaccination baseline after standard-of-care therapy. Clones were sequenced by immunoSEQ multiplex PCR, and TCRdb holds only the in-frame ones, with some missing. This sample has 15,000 or so clones, with 70% to 80% found just once. This sample comprised PBMCs, obtained from a glioma patient treated with radiotherapy, temozolomide or both. Receptors originate from a man aged 40-49 years with glioma.

This clone was observed once. The chain combines TRBV7-9 with TRBJ2-3, with unresolved D. The V gene lost 11 bases and the J gene lost 1 base, with 10 bases spanning the gap. The CDR3 runs 12 residues. Germline-derived CDR1 and CDR2 are SEHNR and FQNEAQ (reference sequence). The CDR3 loop reads CAFSVGTDTQYF. The CDR3 bases are TGTGCCTTCAGTGTGGGCACAGATACGCAGTATTTT.

Remarks on this clone: The junction and the germline gene differ at one end; a read error may be behind it. The CDR3 sequence: CASSLAPAFSF. Written as DNA, the CDR3 is TGTGCCAGCAGCTTAGCCCCCGCTTTCTCCTTC. The genes are TRBV7-2 and TRBJ1-2; D is unclear. CDR1 SGHTA and CDR2 FQGNSA come from the germline V gene. CDR3 size: 11 residues.

The chain's CDR3 is CASSSGTGTGNQPQHF. CDR3 in DNA: TGCGCCAGCAGTTCCGGGACAGGGACGGGCAATCAGCCCCAGCATTTT. V gene TRBV5-1 combines with J gene TRBJ1-5; 9 positions agree with TRBD1. The trim removed 5 bases at V and 2 bases at J, leaving 8 bases unmatched. The CDR3 runs to 16 residues. From germline, CDR1 is SGHRS and CDR2 YFSETQ.

The J gene is TRBJ2-1, the V gene TRBV7-2, with a tentative D call TRBD1 (5 bases). Germline CDR1 and CDR2: SGHTA and FQGNSA. V lost 4 bases to trimming and J lost 0 bases, with 10 bases between them. The CDR3 loop spans 15 amino acids. The CDR3 loop is CASSSTGYSYNEQFF. The CDR3 nucleotides are TGTGCCAGCAGCTCAACAGGATACTCCTACAATGAGCAGTTCTTC.

This chain joins TRBV4-3 and TRBJ2-3; 9 bases line up with TRBD2. Germline V gene lookup returns CDR1 LGHNA and CDR2 YSLEER. The CDR3 loop spans 15 amino acids. Trimming removed 2 bases from V and 0 bases from J; junction bases left unmatched: 0. The CDR3 region has the DNA TGCGCCAGCAGCCAACTAGCGGGAAGCACAGATACGCAGTATTTT. Encoded protein: CASSQLAGSTDTQYF.

The chain links TRBV6-6 to TRBJ2-7; D is uncertain. There are 15 residues in the CDR3. Trimming cost V 4 bases and J 0 bases, with 13 bases left between them. Germline values: CDR1 MNHNY, CDR2 SVGAGI (reference sequence). CDR3 sequence: CASSSTAQSSYEQYF. In DNA, the CDR3 is TGTGCCAGCAGTTCCACGGCTCAGAGCTCCTACGAGCAGTACTTC.

The chain is built from TRBV7-2 and TRBJ2-5, with TRBD2 identical over 9 bases. Germline V gene data show CDR1 as SGHTA and CDR2 as FQGNSA. This CDR3 region has 16 residues. Trimming at V came to 1 base and at J to 4 bases, leaving 7 bases not matched to a gene. The CDR3 region is CASSLGVAGVGETQYF. The CDR3 coding sequence is TGTGCCAGCAGCTTAGGTGTAGCGGGAGTCGGAGAGACCCAGTACTTC.

This chain links TRBV20-1 with TRBJ2-4; 7 nucleotides align to TRBD1. CDR3 length equals 11 residues. Germline V lookup: CDR1 DFQATT, CDR2 SNEGSKA (reference sequence). V trimming: 3 bases; J trimming: 14 bases; junction bases outside the gene matches: 7. CDR3 amino acids: CSARPGQAEYF. The CDR3 bases are TGCAGTGCTAGGCCCGGACAGGCAGAGTACTTC.

The genes are TRBV27 and TRBJ1-4, with D tentatively TRBD1 (5 bases). CDR3 size: 15 residues. Germline V lookup: CDR1 MNHEY, CDR2 SMNVEV (reference sequence). V was clipped by 6 bases and J by 7 bases, with 18 bases between them. This CDR3 is CASRSLGPGVEKLFF. Written as DNA, the CDR3 is TGTGCCAGCAGATCCTTGGGGCCCGGGGTTGAAAAACTGTTTTTT.

The V gene is TRBV5-1, the J gene TRBJ1-5; a weak D match, TRBD1 (5 bases). Germline V gene sequence: CDR1 SGHRS, CDR2 YFSETQ. Trimming removed 4 bases from V and 5 bases from J, with 10 bases in between. This CDR3 has 13 residues. The chain's CDR3 is CASSQGPDQPQHF. CDR3 in DNA: TGCGCCAGCAGCCAGGGCCCAGATCAGCCCCAGCATTTT.

This clone was seen more than once but under ten times. This rearrangement joins TRBV27 to TRBJ2-7; a possible D gene is TRBD2 (6 bases). The CDR3 sequence is 15 residues long. V was clipped by 5 bases and J by 1 base, with 15 bases between them. CDR1 MNHEY and CDR2 SMNVEV come from the germline V gene (reference sequence). CDR3 sequence reads: CASSPTLRESYEQYV. In DNA, the CDR3 is TGTGCCAGCAGTCCAACACTACGGGAGTCCTACGAGCAGTACGTC.

This chain joins TRBV27 and TRBJ2-1; 7 bases align to TRBD2. The ends lost 6 bases at V and 5 bases at J; junction bases unmatched: 16. The CDR3 contains 17 residues. Germline CDR1 and CDR2: MNHEY and SMNVEV (reference sequence). DNA of the CDR3: TGTGCCAGCAGATTTAGGGGAGGGCCGGCATCTAACAATGAGCAGTTCTTC. It is translated as CASRFRGGPASNNEQFF.

This chain joins TRBV7-9 and TRBJ1-1; 7 bases match TRBD1. Germline CDR1 is SEHNR and CDR2 is FQNEAQ (reference sequence). The CDR3 extends over 15 amino acids. V was clipped by 0 bases and J by 6 bases; unmatched bases: 7. The CDR3 region is CASSLAYRGRPEAFF. The CDR3 bases are TGTGCCAGCAGCTTAGCTTACAGGGGTAGACCTGAAGCTTTCTTT.

This clone was seen only a few times. As DNA, the CDR3 is TGTGCCAGCAGTGACAGGGACACCGGGGAGCTGTTTTTT. It encodes CASSDRDTGELFF. The V call is TRBV6-4, the J call TRBJ2-2; D unclear. From germline, CDR1 is MRHNA and CDR2 SNTAGT. Trimming removed 2 bases from V and 3 bases from J, with 4 bases in between. This CDR3 comprises 13 residues.

The CDR3 sequence: CASSFGPTGIYEQYV. The CDR3 DNA sequence: TGTGCCAGCAGTTTTGGACCCACGGGAATCTACGAGCAGTACGTC. V gene TRBV6-5 combines with J gene TRBJ2-7, with a weak D call TRBD2 (5 bases). With 4 bases removed from V and 3 bases from J, the gap between germline ends came to 16 bases. The CDR3 runs 15 residues. CDR1 MNHEY and CDR2 SVGAGI come from the germline V gene.

This chain links TRBV15 with TRBJ2-1; D may be TRBD1 (5 bases). In germline, CDR1 is LNHNV, CDR2 YYDKDF (reference sequence). This CDR3 is 14 amino acids long. Trimming took off 0 bases at V and 7 bases at J, with 10 bases between the two ends. The CDR3 DNA follows: TGTGCCACCAGCAGAGATTATACAGGAAATGAGCAGTTCTTC. Translation: CATSRDYTGNEQFF.

This clone occurred a few times. CDR3 DNA sequence: TGTGCCAGCAGCCCCAGGGGGTACACTGAAGCTTTCTTT. Its protein is CASSPRGYTEAFF. The gene calls are TRBV9 and TRBJ1-1, with 7 bases that match TRBD1. The CDR3 totals 13 residues. The junction had 3 bases not matched to a gene; V was cut back by 4 bases and J by 3 bases. CDR1 is SGDLS and CDR2 is YYNGEE in the germline V gene.

This clone was recorded once. J is TRBJ1-2 and V is TRBV5-4; no reliable D call. From germline, CDR1 is SGHNT and CDR2 YYREEE (reference sequence). The CDR3 is 15 amino acids. V gave up 4 bases and J gave up 1 base, with 14 bases separating them. The CDR3 sequence: CASSLGLGGNYGYTF. CDR3 nucleotides: TGTGCCAGCAGCCTGGGTCTGGGAGGTAACTATGGCTACACCTTC.